Shown below are 22 T cell receptor beta chains from a single sample sequenced in a study of radiation and T cells in renal cell carcinoma. Stated time point: baseline pretreatment blood. The treatment here: 15 Gy SBRT to primary tumor, nephrectomy 4 weeks later. The repertoire was sequenced with immunoSEQ multiplex PCR; TCRdb's copy has only in-frame clones and lacks some. The data hold over 85,000 clones, with 82% observed a single time. This specimen was blood, taken from a patient whose treatment included radiotherapy and nephrectomy. The receptors stem from a man aged 55-75 years with renal cell carcinoma.

This clone showed up just a few times. The junction departs from germline at one end; a sequencing error may be responsible. V is TRBV28 and J is TRBJ2-1, with a tentative D call TRBD2 (5 bases). The CDR3 runs to 12 residues. Germline-derived CDR1 and CDR2 are MDHEN and SYDVKM. The CDR3 is CTILDSGNEQFF. The CDR3 DNA reads as TGCACCATACTAGATTCTGGCAATGAGCAGTTCTTC.

The V and J genes are TRBV5-1 and TRBJ1-4; possible D gene TRBD1, 6 bases. There are 15 residues in the CDR3. Germline V gene data show CDR1 as SGHRS and CDR2 as YFSETQ. V was cut by 1 base and J by 8 bases, with 15 bases left in between. CDR3: CASSLTGAGEEKLFF. The CDR3 region has the DNA TGCGCCAGCAGCTTGACTGGGGCAGGGGAGGAAAAACTGTTTTTT.

The chain joins TRBV5-1 to TRBJ2-3, with D tentatively TRBD1 (6 bases). This CDR3 comprises 15 residues. Germline values: CDR1 SGHRS, CDR2 YFSETQ. V was pared by 4 bases and J by 1 base, with 13 bases between. For the CDR3, the DNA is TGCGCCAGCAGCCCCCGGGACACCCGCACAGATACGCAGTATTTT. Translating gives CASSPRDTRTDTQYF. Together with reference TRBV5-1 and TRBJ2-3, the CDR3 gives the full variable domain: KAGVTQTPRYLIKTRGQQVTLSCSPISGHRSVSWYQQTPGQGLQFLFEYFSETQRNKGNFPGRFSGRQFSNSRSEMNVSTLELGDSALYLCASSPRDTRTDTQYFGPGTRLTVL.

CDR3 in amino acids: CASSQEGTSVRADTQYF. In DNA, the CDR3 is TGCGCCAGCAGCCAAGAGGGGACTAGCGTCCGGGCAGATACGCAGTATTTT. The genes are TRBV4-1 and TRBJ2-3, with TRBD2 matching over 10 bases. The V gene end was trimmed by 0 bases and the J gene end by 4 bases; junction bases not matched to a gene: 7. CDR1 is MGHRA, CDR2 YSYEKL, per germline. CDR3 size: 17 residues.

This clone showed up just a few times. The CDR3: CASSQPDRGVNEQYF. The CDR3 DNA reads as TGTGCCAGCAGCCAACCGGACAGGGGGGTCAACGAGCAGTACTTC. The chain carries TRBV5-5 and TRBJ2-7; 10 bases agree with TRBD1. The V gene end was trimmed by 4 bases and the J gene end by 5 bases; junction bases not matched to a gene: 9. Germline V gene lookup returns CDR1 SGHKS and CDR2 YYEKEE (reference sequence). The CDR3 is 15 residues long. Full variable domain (missing parts from reference TRBV5-5 and TRBJ2-7): DAGVTQSPTHLIKTRGQQVTLRCSPISGHKSVSWYQQVLGQGPQFIFQYYEKEERGRGNFPDRFSARQFPNYSSELNVNALLLGDSALYLCASSQPDRGVNEQYFGPGTRLTVT.

The chain links TRBV7-7 to TRBJ2-2, with D uncertain. This CDR3 has 13 amino acids. V shed 5 bases and J shed 4 bases, with 8 bases lying between them. Germline loops: CDR1 SSHAT, CDR2 FNYEAQ (reference sequence). The CDR3 coding sequence is TGTGCCAGCAGCCCCGCCGGCACCGGGGAGCTGTTTTTT. Protein product: CASSPAGTGELFF. Full variable domain (outside the CDR3, taken from reference TRBV7-7 and TRBJ2-2): GAGVSQSPRYKVTKRGQDVTLRCDPISSHATLYWYQQALGQGPEFLTYFNYEAQPDKSGLPSDRFSAERPEGSISTLTIQRTEQRDSAMYRCASSPAGTGELFFGEGSRLTVL.

This clone was seen only once. V is TRBV6-1 and J is TRBJ2-7, with D possibly TRBD1 on 6 matching bases. The ends were cut back, 4 bases at V and 2 bases at J, with 15 bases in the middle. The germline V gene has CDR1 MNHNS and CDR2 SASEGT. The CDR3 is made up of 15 amino acids. CDR3 loop: CASSGPDRPPYEQYF. CDR3 DNA: TGTGCCAGCAGTGGGCCCGACAGGCCCCCCTACGAGCAGTACTTC.

As DNA, the CDR3 is TGTGCCAGCAGTTTCGGCGGAGGCGGCTCCTACAATGAGCAGTTCTTC. This encodes CASSFGGGGSYNEQFF. The rearrangement links TRBV28 to TRBJ2-1; D is perhaps TRBD2 (5 bases). CDR1 and CDR2 (germline): MDHEN, SYDVKM. CDR3 size: 16 residues. V was pared by 3 bases and J by 0 bases, with 12 bases between.

CDR3 sequence: CASSYAETGSYEQYF. The CDR3 DNA follows: TGTGCCAGCAGTTACGCGGAGACAGGATCATACGAGCAGTACTTC. The chain joins TRBV6-5 to TRBJ2-5, with D possibly TRBD1 on 6 matching bases. The assigned J gene may be wrong: the sequence end matches TRBJ2-7 better. In germline, CDR1 is MNHEY, CDR2 SVGAGI. The CDR3 totals 15 residues.

CDR3 amino acids: CASSHLKTGGSGYGYTF. The CDR3 bases are TGCGCCAGCAGCCATCTCAAGACAGGTGGGAGCGGCTATGGCTACACCTTC. The rearrangement links TRBV4-1 to TRBJ1-2; weak D call: TRBD1 (6 bases). This CDR3 has 17 amino acids. V shed 3 bases and J shed 4 bases, with 21 bases lying between them. CDR1 and CDR2 (germline): MGHRA, YSYEKL.

J is TRBJ1-1 and V is TRBV10-3, with no clear D. The CDR3 is 15 amino acids. V was cut by 3 bases and J by 1 base, with 12 bases left in between. CDR1 ENHRY and CDR2 SYGVKD come from the germline V gene. CDR3 coding DNA: TGTGCCATCAGTGAATATGGGAGAGGGAACACTGAAGCTTTCTTT. Protein: CAISEYGRGNTEAFF.

This clone has more than one count but fewer than ten. This chain connects TRBV28 to TRBJ1-1; D unclear. The CDR3 runs to 12 residues. V was pared by 4 bases and J by 2 bases, with 5 bases between. From germline, CDR1 is MDHEN and CDR2 SYDVKM. The CDR3 sequence is CASSSRNTEAFF. As DNA, the CDR3 is TGTGCCAGCAGTTCCAGAAACACTGAAGCTTTCTTT.

The V call is TRBV5-4, the J call TRBJ1-1; D gene ambiguous. V was shortened by 2 bases and J by 0 bases, with 8 bases between the two germline ends. This CDR3 contains 14 residues. Looked up from germline, CDR1 is SGHNT and CDR2 is YYREEE (reference sequence). CDR3 amino acids: CASSLGAVNTEAFF. Here the CDR3 DNA reads TGTGCCAGCAGCTTAGGTGCAGTGAACACTGAAGCTTTCTTT.

The V call is TRBV15, the J call TRBJ1-2; D not resolved. The germline V gene has CDR1 LNHNV and CDR2 YYDKDF (reference sequence). Trimming removed 0 bases at V and 6 bases at J, with 14 bases between. The CDR3 length is 15 residues. The DNA for the CDR3 is TGTGCCACCAGCAGAGAGGAGGGAATGAAAAATGGCTACACCTTC. The encoded protein is CATSREEGMKNGYTF.

The gene calls are TRBV27 and TRBJ2-7; maybe TRBD2 (5 bases). The CDR3 runs to 14 residues. The V end was cut by 2 bases, the J end by 1 base, with 9 bases between. The germline V gene has CDR1 MNHEY and CDR2 SMNVEV (reference sequence). The CDR3: CASSLTGFSYEQYF. The CDR3 DNA is TGTGCCAGCAGTTTAACGGGGTTTTCCTACGAGCAGTACTTC.

This clone came up once. V usage is TRBV30 and J usage is TRBJ2-1; maybe TRBD2 (6 bases). The CDR3 is 14 residues long. Germline CDR1 reads GTSNPN; CDR2 reads SVGIG (reference sequence). Trimming removed 2 bases from V and 5 bases from J, with 13 bases in between. The CDR3 loop reads CAWSPRVADNEQFF. The CDR3 coding sequence is TGTGCCTGGAGTCCCCGGGTAGCGGACAATGAGCAGTTCTTC. Full variable domain (remainder filled in from reference TRBV30 and TRBJ2-1): SQTIHQWPATLVQPVGSPLSLECTVEGTSNPNLYWYRQAAGRGLQLLFYSVGIGQISSEVPQNLSASRPQDRQFILSSKKLLLSDSGFYLCAWSPRVADNEQFFGPGTRLTVL.

This clone is a singleton in its sample. The rearrangement uses TRBV5-5 and TRBJ2-1, with D tentatively TRBD1 or TRBD2 (5 bases each). CDR1 SGHKS and CDR2 YYEKEE come from the germline V gene (reference sequence). The CDR3 has 15 amino acids. Trimming cost V 4 bases and J 7 bases, with 18 bases left between them. This CDR3 reads CASSQTGDLGNEQFF. In DNA form, the CDR3 reads TGTGCCAGCAGCCAGACCGGGGACCTGGGAAATGAGCAGTTCTTC. Full variable domain (outside the CDR3, taken from reference TRBV5-5 and TRBJ2-1): DAGVTQSPTHLIKTRGQQVTLRCSPISGHKSVSWYQQVLGQGPQFIFQYYEKEERGRGNFPDRFSARQFPNYSSELNVNALLLGDSALYLCASSQTGDLGNEQFFGPGTRLTVL.

This sequence joins TRBV5-5 and TRBJ1-4; no clear D. Germline values: CDR1 SGHKS, CDR2 YYEKEE (reference sequence). V lost 1 base and J 0 bases, leaving 16 bases between the germline ends. The CDR3 extends over 18 amino acids. The CDR3 here is CASSLLSADSATNEKLFF. CDR3 nucleotides: TGTGCCAGCAGCTTGTTGTCGGCAGACTCTGCAACTAATGAAAAACTGTTTTTT.

The rearrangement uses TRBV7-2 and TRBJ1-5; the match to TRBD1 covers 8 bases. The J segment lost 2 bases and the V segment lost 3 bases, leaving 3 bases of the junction unmatched. Germline V gives CDR1 SGHTA, CDR2 FQGNSA. The CDR3 is 15 residues long. The chain's CDR3 is CASSFDRGGNQPQHF. In DNA, the CDR3 is TGTGCCAGCAGCTTCGACAGGGGCGGCAATCAGCCCCAGCATTTT.

V gene TRBV27 combines with J gene TRBJ2-5; 9 positions agree with TRBD2. The germline CDR1 and CDR2 sequences are MNHEY and SMNVEV (reference sequence). The V segment lost 5 bases and the J segment 2 bases; nucleotides outside the gene matches: 6. The CDR3 covers 15 residues. Written as DNA, the CDR3 is TGTGCCAGCAGTCCGGCTAGCGGGATACAAGAGACCCAGTACTTC. Translated: CASSPASGIQETQYF.

There are a few counts of this clone. The CDR3 sequence: CSATGNDSEAFF. The CDR3 DNA reads as TGCAGCGCAACAGGGAATGATAGTGAAGCTTTCTTT. This chain uses TRBV29-1 with TRBJ1-1; tentative D call: TRBD1 (6 bases). In germline, CDR1 is SQVTM, CDR2 ANQGSEA. V was pared by 7 bases and J by 7 bases, with 16 bases between. The CDR3 has 12 amino acids. The complete variable domain, with remaining parts taken from reference TRBV29-1 and TRBJ1-1, reads SAVISQKPSRDICQRGTSLTIQCQVDSQVTMMFWYRQQPGQSLTLIATANQGSEATYESGFVIDKFPISRPNLTFSTLTVSNMSPEDSSIYLCSATGNDSEAFFGQGTRLTVV.

This clone was detected once. A read error may explain this, as a much larger clone is one base away. The chain uses TRBV19 and TRBJ2-5, with D unresolved. The V gene's germline CDR1 is LNHDA and CDR2 SQIVND (reference sequence). V was trimmed by 4 bases and J by 4 bases, leaving 7 bases between them. The CDR3 covers 12 residues. The CDR3 here is CASSTEPETQYF. The DNA of the CDR3 is TGTGCCAGTAGTACAGAGCCAGAGACCCAGTACTTC.